The source of this TCR beta chain is a study of blood T cell repertoires in COVID-19. This CDR3 has 13 residues. In germline, CDR1 is SGHRS, CDR2 YFSETQ. V dropped 4 bases and J dropped 6 bases, with 13 bases sitting between them. Methods used by the authors: The authors estimated nucleated cell counts from reference gene primer amplification. Assay used: immunoSEQ multiplex PCR; TCRdb lists only in-frame clones, some missing. For V, J and clone size, that table is used; D and trimming come from the DNA. The table includes about 140,000 clones, 65% to 80% detected once. The receptor was isolated from a man in his 60s with acute or convalescent COVID-19. The chain recombines TRBV5-1 with TRBJ1-1, with no clear D. Sequenced sample: peripheral blood. The CDR3: CASSHKSVPEAFF. The CDR3 DNA follows: TGCGCCAGCAGCCACAAATCCGTCCCTGAAGCTTTCTTT. Together with reference TRBV5-1 and TRBJ1-1, the CDR3 gives the full variable domain: KAGVTQTPRYLIKTRGQQVTLSCSPISGHRSVSWYQQTPGQGLQFLFEYFSETQRNKGNFPGRFSGRQFSNSRSEMNVSTLELGDSALYLCASSHKSVPEAFFGQGTRLTVV.